The following is a TCR beta chain sequence with its context. As yet, its antigen is unknown. Investigators performed immunoSEQ version v3.0 at survey level. The study targeted about 40,000-50,000 T-cell genomes per sample in sequencing. Measured with immunoSEQ multiplex PCR; TCRdb has only the in-frame clones, and not every one. The sample has 20,000 or so clones; roughly 89% are singletons. This record comes from a study of long-term antiretroviral therapy in people with HIV. Study context: Earliest sampling preceded the 2015 immediate-ART recommendation by about a decade. Study-wide findings and caveats: Relative to control repertoires, HIV repertoires exhibited narrower CDR3 length ranges. Relative to transplant donor controls, diversity remained lower despite increasing after ART.

The V gene's germline CDR1 is SGHNT and CDR2 YYREEE (reference sequence). There are 13 residues in the CDR3. The V end was cut by 0 bases, the J end by 3 bases, with 6 bases between. The chain uses TRBV5-4 and TRBJ2-5; a possible D gene is TRBD1 (5 bases). The TCR originated in a man aged 18 to 30 with HIV. The sequences come from unsorted PBMCs, collected 2.1 years after starting antiretroviral therapy. The CDR3 reads CASSLGREETQYF. CDR3 bases: TGTGCCAGCAGCTTGGGCAGGGAAGAGACCCAGTACTTC. Complete variable domain (other parts from reference TRBV5-4 and TRBJ2-5): ETGVTQSPTHLIKTRGQQVTLRCSSQSGHNTVSWYQQALGQGPQFIFQYYREEENGRGNFPPRFSGLQFPNYSSELNVNALELDDSALYLCASSLGREETQYFGPGTRLLVL.